The 14 T cell receptor beta chains below come from one sample, sequenced in a study of vaccination effects on CD4 cells after COVID-19. Antigens for these TCRs are unknown. Here immunoSEQ multiplex PCR was the method, and the copy in TCRdb shows in-frame clones only, minus some. Of 35,000 to 50,000 clones listed, approximately 70% are singletons. Viral peptide pools were used in the ViraFEST assay to expand antigen-specific CD4+ T cells, and sequencing came afterward. Following a roughly ten-day culture, CD4+ T cells were purified. Recipients of the vaccine had no prior SARS-CoV-2 infection and negative nucleocapsid antibodies. Material: CD4+ T cells from PBMCs cultured with HCoV-OC43 spike peptides, obtained before COVID-19 vaccination. Sample subset: HCoV-OC43 spike overlapping peptide pool stimulation. All receptors come from a human donor who received a COVID-19 vaccine.

CDR3 bases: TGTGCCAGCAGGAGGGACTATTCCAGCGGGACCCAGTACTTC. Protein: CASRRDYSSGTQYF. The rearrangement links TRBV6-5 to TRBJ2-5, with 7 positions matching TRBD2. V dropped 6 bases and J dropped 7; count of bases not matched to a gene: 11. The CDR3 loop spans 14 amino acids. CDR1 and CDR2 from the germline V gene are MNHEY and SVGAGI.

Written as DNA, the CDR3 is TGTGCCAGCAGTTACTCGGCACACAGTAGCAATCAGCCCCAGCATTTT. This sequence encodes CASSYSAHSSNQPQHF. The chain is built from TRBV6-5 and TRBJ1-5; D unresolved. Germline CDR1 is MNHEY and CDR2 is SVGAGI. The V gene lost 0 bases and the J gene lost 0 bases, with 9 bases spanning the gap. There are 16 residues in the CDR3.

In its sample, this clone was seen once. The genes are TRBV12-3 or TRBV12-4 and TRBJ1-2; D possibly corresponds to TRBD1 (5 bases). There are 13 residues in the CDR3. The V gene lost 7 bases and the J gene lost 9 bases, with 18 bases spanning the gap. The CDR3 protein is CASTLGQARSYTF. The CDR3 bases are TGTGCCAGCACCCTGGGGCAGGCTCGAAGCTACACCTTC.

The chain joins TRBV29-1 to TRBJ1-4, with TRBD1 as a possible D gene (5 bases). V was cut by 3 bases and J by 8 bases, with 10 bases left in between. Germline V gene data show CDR1 as SQVTM and CDR2 as ANQGSEA. The CDR3 contains 12 residues. CDR3 DNA: TGCAGCGTTGACCAGGGAGGGGAAAAACTGTTTTTT. Its translation: CSVDQGGEKLFF. The complete variable domain, with remaining parts taken from reference TRBV29-1 and TRBJ1-4, reads SAVISQKPSRDICQRGTSLTIQCQVDSQVTMMFWYRQQPGQSLTLIATANQGSEATYESGFVIDKFPISRPNLTFSTLTVSNMSPEDSSIYLCSVDQGGEKLFFGSGTQLSVL.

This clone was seen more than once but under ten times. The chain joins TRBV7-9 to TRBJ1-1; D might be TRBD1 (6 bases). Germline CDR1 SEHNR, CDR2 FQNEAQ (reference sequence). Trimming removed 2 bases from V and 7 bases from J, with 11 bases in between. This CDR3 has 13 amino acids. This chain's CDR3 is CASSLFIQGEAFF. Here the CDR3 DNA reads TGTGCCAGCAGCTTATTCATACAGGGTGAAGCTTTCTTT.

This sequence joins TRBV29-1 and TRBJ2-2, with D unclear. V was pared by 5 bases and J by 4 bases, with 8 bases between. There are 12 residues in the CDR3. Germline V gives CDR1 SQVTM, CDR2 ANQGSEA. The CDR3 sequence: CSVSGGTGELFF. CDR3 DNA sequence: TGCAGCGTTTCTGGTGGCACCGGGGAGCTGTTTTTT.

The chain recombines TRBV5-1 with TRBJ2-5; D ambiguous. The length of the CDR3 is 11 residues. CDR1 is SGHRS and CDR2 is YFSETQ in the germline V gene. The V end lost 6 bases, the J end lost 5 bases, and 8 bases lay between the germline ends. CDR3 DNA: TGCGCCAGCACTGAGGCGGAGACCCAGTACTTC. As protein: CASTEAETQYF.

The V and J genes are TRBV2 and TRBJ2-6; D possibly corresponds to TRBD1 (5 bases). V was clipped by 6 bases and J by 0 bases, with 9 bases between them. CDR3 length equals 15 residues. Germline assignment: CDR1 SNHLY and CDR2 FYNNEI. This CDR3 is CASSPQGSGANVLTF. The CDR3 DNA follows: TGTGCCAGCAGCCCCCAGGGCTCTGGGGCCAACGTCCTGACTTTC.

This chain uses TRBV4-1 with TRBJ2-5, with D unresolved. The V gene's germline CDR1 is MGHRA and CDR2 YSYEKL. V lost 3 bases and J 5 bases, leaving 10 bases between the germline ends. There are 13 residues in the CDR3. The CDR3 nucleotides read TGCGCCAGCAGCCAGTTCGAGGTCGAGACCCAGTACTTC. It codes for CASSQFEVETQYF.

J is TRBJ2-2 and V is TRBV6-5, with D perhaps matching TRBD2 (6 bases). The CDR3 runs 11 residues. V dropped 6 bases and J dropped 7 bases, with 6 bases sitting between them. Germline V lookup: CDR1 MNHEY, CDR2 SVGAGI. CDR3 loop: CASRGGGELFF. DNA of the CDR3: TGTGCCAGCAGGGGAGGCGGGGAGCTGTTTTTT.

The CDR3 region has the DNA TGCGCCAGCAGCCACACAGGGATGGGCTCCTATAATTCACCCCTCCACTTT. Translation: CASSHTGMGSYNSPLHF. The rearrangement uses TRBV4-3 and TRBJ1-6, with a tentative D call TRBD1 (6 bases). CDR3 length: 17 amino acids. V lost 3 bases and J 0 bases, leaving 12 bases between the germline ends. Per germline, CDR1 LGHNA and CDR2 YSLEER.

This clone was seen only once. J is TRBJ2-1 and V is TRBV7-8; D remains ambiguous. Germline assignment: CDR1 SGHVS and CDR2 FQNEAQ. The CDR3 is 14 residues long. The ends were cut back, 5 bases at V and 4 bases at J, with 12 bases in the middle. CDR3 bases: TGTGCCAGCAGCGATCGGAGTAAATACAATGAGCAGTTCTTC. The encoded protein is CASSDRSKYNEQFF.

The chain recombines TRBV2 with TRBJ2-1, with 11 nucleotides matching TRBD1. After removal of 5 bases from V and 8 bases from J, the junction contained 8 bases not matched to a gene. Per the germline V gene, CDR1 is SNHLY and CDR2 is FYNNEI. This CDR3 contains 15 residues. The CDR3 loop reads CASSLEGQGADEQFF. Here the CDR3 DNA reads TGTGCCAGCAGTCTTGAAGGACAGGGGGCGGATGAGCAGTTCTTC.

This sequence joins TRBV5-1 and TRBJ2-2, with D possibly matching TRBD2 (6 bases). Germline-derived CDR1 and CDR2 are SGHRS and YFSETQ. V lost 0 bases, J lost 0 bases, and 6 bases lay in between. This CDR3 spans 15 amino acids. The CDR3 region has the DNA TGCGCCAGCAGCTTGGGGACTACGAACACCGGGGAGCTGTTTTTT. Protein sequence: CASSLGTTNTGELFF.